This T cell receptor beta chain emerged from a study of cytomegalovirus exposure and HLA in healthy donors (dated by TCRdb to between 2016 and 2019). Broadly, across the study: An earlier analysis of approximately 640 of the donors reported 250 to 350 Gb of sequence data and roughly 100 million unique TCR beta sequences from some 180 million T cells. The study aimed to test whether cataloging public T cell receptors could reveal signatures of past pathogen exposure. In a later analysis, previously published TCR beta repertoires from 666 donors were re-analyzed and high-resolution HLA genotyping was added so that TCR occurrence patterns could be studied. The study profiled the T cell repertoires of 500 to 800 subjects by immunosequencing and related them to cytomegalovirus serostatus. In a later genetic analysis, genome-wide SNP genotypes for about three fifths of the roughly 670 donors were used, and that subset was treated as a discovery cohort. Rather than using new phenotypic data, the later analysis identified candidate immune exposures from TCR beta sequences and from how often those sequences occurred across donors. On average, about 200,000 unique TCR beta nucleotide sequences were sequenced per donor among some 420 genotyped donors of the cohort, with roughly 18% of those sequences being non-productive. Besides the first cohort of 666 subjects, a separate validation cohort made up of roughly 120 different subjects was used. Of the approximately 400 genotyped donors, less than 85% were placed in the genetic ancestry cluster associated with self-reported Caucasian donors. About 300 gigabases of sequencing data and tens of millions of unique TCR sequences were included in an early release covering about 600 HLA-typed donors. Every discovery cohort repertoire had been produced on one sequencing platform. Because of strong linkage in the cohort, roughly five DR-DQ haplotypes were treated as single units for association and clustering. High-throughput TCR immunosequencing, statistical association of individual TCRs with disease status, and machine learning were combined to predict cytomegalovirus infection status. Alongside the repertoire data, information on donor age, sex, ethnicity and CMV serostatus was compiled. An earlier analysis of fewer than 750 of the donors used high-throughput TCR beta sequencing to judge whether each TCR beta V gene segment behaved as functional or pseudogenic. The number of typed donors differed by locus: about 620-630 for A, B, C, DRB1 and DQB1; approximately 530 for DQA1; 606 for DPA1; and 450 to 480 for DPB1. HLA typing covered class I and class II loci at four-digit resolution. The investigation overall reported the following: Compared with equally common non-associated chains, HLA-associated TCR beta chains in a later analysis were more clonally expanded and had lower generation probabilities. In vitro tests confirmed that a few of the cytomegalovirus-associated TCR beta chains recognize cytomegalovirus antigens. Several of the top co-occurrence clusters appeared to be linked to parvovirus B19, influenza, CMV and Epstein-Barr virus, according to a later analysis. This cohort had only TCR beta chains sequenced, and the lack of alpha or paired-chain data limited which features could be detected. The 87-base-pair reads could not distinguish some IMGT-functional V segments, including TRBV6-2 and TRBV6-3, so those segments were excluded. Immune exposure information for the cohort was limited to CMV serostatus. In an earlier analysis of more than 450 of the donors, most TCR beta V segments were observed in productive rearrangements about 87% or about 30% of the time, broadly matching IMGT annotations. A later genetic analysis reported fewer N-insertions in productive TCRs among donors in an Asian-associated ancestry cluster than the roughly 700-donor mean. A later analysis found that most CMV-associated TCR beta chains appeared HLA-restricted, with HLA associations seemingly driven largely by CMV exposure. When HLA alleles, especially DR and DQ, strongly co-occurred, TCR associations were difficult to assign to individual alleles. Sequencing depth was assumed to be roughly uniform across donors in the presence/absence analyses, though that assumption may not hold. In a later analysis, the rate of TCR association differed among HLA loci, with DRB1 alleles having the most associated TCRs and HLA-C alleles having the fewest. Because some donors lacked HLA typing at each locus, the association tests relied only on the typed subset. The authors suggested that the approach could potentially be generalized to other disease states and immunological phenotypes. A later analysis associated about 16,000 TCR beta sequences with specific HLA alleles at a false discovery rate of 0.05. In a later genetic analysis, a missense DCLRE1C variant was associated with V-gene and J-gene trimming of TCR beta chains, and the association was replicated in an independent cohort. Cytomegalovirus status was reported to be diagnosed by the classifier with high specificity and sensitivity in both the original and validation cohorts. Linkage disequilibrium might explain the correlated functional status among segregating V segments, but an unknown experimental factor could not be excluded. Most TCR sequences were seen in very few donors, while some public TCRs were found in many individuals. The study gave a list of 150 to 200 TCR beta chains associated with cytomegalovirus. A further reported finding was that TCR beta sequences accurately predicted the HLA-A and HLA-B alleles for most subjects in the first cohort. A group of highly shared sequence variants was considered likely to be a technical artifact of the sequencing pipeline. Roughly 15 rarely observed V segments, including chromosome 9 orphons, were excluded from the earlier analysis of several hundred of the donors because counts were too low.

Library method: the immunoSEQ multiplex PCR assay. A mixture of 60 forward primers for TCR Vbeta segments and 13 reverse primers for TCR Jbeta segments was used in the multiplex PCR. The CDR3 region of rearranged TCR beta genes was amplified from genomic DNA by a multiplex PCR assay. On the Illumina HiSeq System, the amplified TCR beta libraries were sequenced as 87-base-pair reads. For the original study's pipeline: In a later analysis, some 80 million unique TCR beta chains were counted across the roughly 610 repertoires, and approximately 11 million of these chains were shared by at least two donors. A nearest-neighbor algorithm error-corrected the raw reads and collapsed the reads into unique sequences, merging closely related sequences to remove PCR and sequencing errors. Alignment of CDR3 sequences to IMGT reference sequences was used to assign V, D and J gene segments. For a sequence to be retained, a match of at least six nucleotides to both a V gene segment and a J gene segment was required. Rearrangements were classified as productive when the CDR3 lacked stop codons and remained in frame with V and J, and all other rearrangements were classified as non-productive. CDR3 was defined by IMGT convention, running from the second conserved V-encoded cysteine to the conserved J-encoded phenylalanine. Sequences without an unambiguous match to a single V gene segment were excluded from the earlier analysis of approximately 560 of the donors. In an earlier analysis of approximately 610 of the donors, V segments were called functional above 56.7% productive rearrangements and were called segregating when the between-donor standard deviation exceeded 5%. To diagnose cytomegalovirus status from the catalog of TCR beta chain sequences, a statistical classification framework was built. V and J gene assignment, in a later analysis, came from comparing TCR nucleotide sequences with IMGT/GENE-DB human TR gene sequences. A later analysis assigned CDR3 sequences and most-parsimonious VDJ recombination scenarios with the TCRdist pipeline. A later analysis defined each TCR beta chain by its CDR3 amino acid sequence plus V-gene family, and excluded reads lacking a unique V-gene family. To address suspected cross-contamination and a sequencing artifact, a later analysis removed over 500 highly shared, low-generation-probability nucleotide sequences. In a later analysis, a clonal expansion index was calculated for each public chain from normalized within-repertoire ranks of inferred template counts. Generation probabilities in a later analysis came from a VDJ recombination model fitted to out-of-frame rearrangements, and those results were checked against IGoR. Hypergeometric tests were used in a later analysis to score TCR-TCR, TCR-HLA and TCR-CMV co-occurrence, with a repertoire-size bias correction applied to the TCR pairs. A later analysis estimated false discovery rates by permuting HLA or CMV assignments 20 times. In a later analysis, co-occurring TCRs were grouped with DBSCAN, and TCRdist sequence similarity was added when clustering was performed within HLA-allele-positive subsets. Repertoires with fewer than 30,000 or more than 120,000 public chains were left out of co-occurrence clustering, as were five repertoires with anomalous nucleotide sharing. The clones in this table, taken by TCRdb from immuneACCESS, are in-frame only. Not every clone is retained; where verified, under half of the shortfall comes from an unresolved V gene, and the cause of the rest is unknown. V and J calls and clone size are given by that table; D and trimming were obtained from the DNA. Recorded for this sample are 100,000 to 150,000 clones; approximately 84% of them occurred a single time. The ten largest clones take up about 1.5% of the sample.

Reading from cysteine to phenylalanine, the CDR3 counts 14 amino acids. Kept here is only the CDR3 DNA, which spans 42 bases and is read in frame from base 1. V sheds 7 bases and J sheds 4 bases, leaving 16 bases between their ends. CDR1 and CDR2 were assigned from the germline V gene as MNHNS and SASEGT. The cohort was made up of roughly 670 healthy bone marrow donors. Cohort members were all nominally healthy when sampled, although unrecorded immune exposures were likely present. The donor tested CMV seronegative and was one of the 352 seronegative cohort members. Each donor provided a peripheral blood sample, and peripheral blood mononuclear cells were used for TCR beta sequencing. The Qiagen DNeasy Blood Extraction Kit was used to extract genomic DNA from the blood cell samples. Turning to this clone: Its binding antigen is unknown. Base qualities are not recorded, but no much larger clone differs from it by a single base.

This TCR was sampled from a woman between 18 and 29 years old in good health and CMV-seronegative. The V and J segments used are TRBV6-1 and TRBJ1-1; a tentative D match to TRBD1 spans 5 bases. The source material was PBMCs. The DNA sequence reads TGTGCCAGCATTAGAACAGGTGCGCTCACTGAAGCTTTCTTT. Its product reads: CASIRTGALTEAFF.